What follows is one TCR beta chain and its context. No antigen is known for it. In TCRdb, the 5' RACE reads were re-called with MiXCR into one record per CDR3 protein. The sample includes about 410,000 distinct CDR3 sequences, more than 20% of them seen just once. The sample belongs to a study of T-cell memory formation after mild COVID-19. Study information: Largely, TCR clusters stayed within a single donor.

Findings and limits, study-wide: Still unconfirmed is whether the second-wave clones peaking on day 37 recognized SARS-CoV-2. Clones that contracted from day 15 to 85 were balanced CD4/CD8, while later expanders leaned CD4+.

This CDR3 contains 15 residues. Germline V gene sequence: CDR1 SGHVS, CDR2 FQNEAQ. V gave up 1 base and J gave up 7 bases, with 16 bases separating them. The TCR comes from an adult woman who had mild COVID-19 (a few samples of this study predate the infection). Cell type and time point are not known. The rearrangement joins TRBV7-8 to TRBJ2-5; D unclear. Sequencing was done on a sample of PBMCs or a T cell subset sorted from them (not recorded which). This chain's CDR3 is CASSLVRRPDGTQYF. The DNA for the CDR3 is TGTGCCAGCAGCTTAGTTCGCAGACCAGACGGGACCCAGTACTTC.